What follows are 3 T cell receptor beta chains derived from one specimen sequenced in a study of blood T cell repertoires in COVID-19. The protocol was immunoSEQ multiplex PCR, while the TCRdb copy is restricted to in-frame clones and leaves out a portion. The table records around 200,000 clones, roughly 80% of them present only once. The material sequenced was peripheral blood. The receptors originated from a woman in her 70s with acute or convalescent COVID-19.

The chain links TRBV27 to TRBJ1-1; maybe TRBD1 (6 bases). CDR1 and CDR2 (germline): MNHEY, SMNVEV (reference sequence). V lost 6 bases to trimming and J lost 5 bases, with 16 bases between them. The length of the CDR3 is 14 residues. CDR3 region: CASRSQGDGTEAFF. The CDR3 coding sequence is TGTGCCAGCAGATCACAGGGAGATGGGACTGAAGCTTTCTTT.

The V gene is TRBV6-2 or TRBV6-3, the J gene TRBJ1-1; D remains unclear. CDR1 and CDR2 (germline): MNHEY, SVGEGT. The V gene lost 5 bases and the J gene lost 4 bases, with 11 bases spanning the gap. CDR3 length: 13 amino acids. The CDR3 bases are TGTGCCAGCAGTCGCCCGGGAGGCACTGAAGCTTTCTTT. Protein: CASSRPGGTEAFF.

Here the CDR3 reads CASSLDRDQPQHF. DNA for the CDR3: TGCGCCAGCAGCCTAGACAGGGATCAGCCCCAGCATTTT. The rearrangement joins TRBV4-1 to TRBJ1-5, with 7 bases that match TRBD1. The length of the CDR3 is 13 residues. In germline, CDR1 is MGHRA, CDR2 YSYEKL. The V and J ends lost 4 bases and 5 bases, in that order; junction bases with no gene match: 2.